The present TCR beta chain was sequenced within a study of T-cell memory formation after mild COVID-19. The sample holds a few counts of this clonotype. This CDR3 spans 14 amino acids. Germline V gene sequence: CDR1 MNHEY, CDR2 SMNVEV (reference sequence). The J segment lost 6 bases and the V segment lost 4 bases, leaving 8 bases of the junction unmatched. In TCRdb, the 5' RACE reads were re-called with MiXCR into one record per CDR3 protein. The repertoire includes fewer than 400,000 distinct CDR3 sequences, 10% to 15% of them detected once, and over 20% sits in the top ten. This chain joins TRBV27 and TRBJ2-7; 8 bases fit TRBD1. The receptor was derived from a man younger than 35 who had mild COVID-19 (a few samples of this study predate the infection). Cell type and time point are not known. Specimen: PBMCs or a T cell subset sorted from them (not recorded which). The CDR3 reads CASSSYGQGGEQYV. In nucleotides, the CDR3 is TGTGCCAGCAGTTCCTACGGACAGGGTGGCGAGCAGTACGTC.